These T cell receptor beta chains were read from a single sample in a study of a mutant IDH1 vaccine in newly diagnosed glioma. The assay was immunoSEQ multiplex PCR, and TCRdb's table has in-frame clones only and misses some. The sample has roughly 30,000 clones, 65% to 85% seen once; the top ten hold around 29%. These receptors have no known antigen. The specimen comprised PBMCs, sampled from a glioma patient whose treatment included an IDH1 peptide vaccine. The origin of the receptors is a man between 25 and 39 years old with glioma. CDR3s include the opening cysteine and the closing phenylalanine or tryptophan. D genes are given only for firm matches. A clone size is listed for some rows: how often the clone was seen (once, few, many), or a class if it is expanded.

clone size,D gene,V gene,J gene,CDR3 DNA,CDR3 protein
-,-,TRBV2,TRBJ1-5,TGTGCCAGCAGTGAAGCGTCCGTCGGTCCCCAGCATTTT,CASSEASVGPQHF
few,-,TRBV20-1,TRBJ1-2,TGCAGTGTAGATGCTCTGTATGGCTACACCTTC,CSVDALYGYTF
few,-,TRBV28,TRBJ1-1,TGTGCCAGCAGTTTAGGGACTACAGGGTACACTGAAGCTTTCTTT,CASSLGTTGYTEAFF
-,-,TRBV5-6,TRBJ1-2,TGTGCCAGCAGCTTGGGAGTGGGAGCAGCAGATGGCTACACCTTC,CASSLGVGAADGYTF
few,-,TRBV4-1,TRBJ1-6,TGCGCCAGCAGCCAAGCACAGGGTTTACAAACAGGTTCACCCCTCCACTTT,CASSQAQGLQTGSPLHF
few,TRBD1,TRBV19,TRBJ2-6,TGTGCCAGTACCCCGACAGGGAATGGGGCCAACGTCCTGACTTTC,CASTPTGNGANVLTF
-,TRBD1,TRBV7-9,TRBJ2-7,TGTGCCAGCAGCCGTTGGACAGGGGAGTCCGAGCAGTACTTC,CASSRWTGESEQYF
-,-,TRBV19,TRBJ1-3,TGTGCCAGTAGTTCCCCTCGAGGGTCGGGAAACACCATATATTTT,CASSSPRGSGNTIYF
-,-,TRBV21-1,TRBJ1-4,TGTGCCAGCGGAGCTTTTCGGGAAAAACTGTTTTTT,CASGAFREKLFF
few,-,TRBV4-1,TRBJ1-5,TGCGCCAGCAGCCAAGGTCGTCACAGGGATAGCAATCAGCCCCAGCATTTT,CASSQGRHRDSNQPQHF
once,-,TRBV27,TRBJ2-7,TGTGCCAGCAGTTCAGGTGATTGGGGGGAGCAGTACTTC,CASSSGDWGEQYF
-,-,TRBV6-1,TRBJ1-1,TGTGCCAGCAGTCAGACTTTGAACACTGAAGCTTTCTTT,CASSQTLNTEAFF
few,-,TRBV6-6,TRBJ2-3,TGTGCCAGCAGTTTATTACGGACAGATACGCAGTATTTT,CASSLLRTDTQYF
-,TRBD1,TRBV28,TRBJ1-2,TGTGCCAGCAGAAATGCAGGGGGCAGATTCTATGGCTACACCTTC,CASRNAGGRFYGYTF
-,-,TRBV19,TRBJ2-7,TGTGCCAGTAGTCCGTTTGGGACGTACTCCTACGAGCAGTACTTC,CASSPFGTYSYEQYF
-,-,TRBV29-1,TRBJ2-7,TGCAGCGTTGCTTGGGTGGACGAGCAGTACTTC,CSVAWVDEQYF
-,-,TRBV10-2,TRBJ2-7,TGCGCCAGCAGTGATCAGAGGACACACTACGAGCAGTACTTC,CASSDQRTHYEQYF